This TCR beta chain was captured in a study of cytomegalovirus exposure and HLA in healthy donors listed by TCRdb under 2017. The study in broad terms: According to a later analysis, the 120 or so validation repertoires were produced on the same platform as the 700 or so repertoires of the first cohort. Along with the 666-subject first cohort, a separate validation cohort of around 110 different subjects was used. The study aimed to test whether signatures of past pathogen exposure could be identified by cataloging public T cell receptors. To predict cytomegalovirus infection status, the study brought together high-throughput TCR immunosequencing, statistical association of individual TCRs with disease status, and machine learning. Results the study describes overall, beyond this receptor: The validation cohort had no HLA typing available for a later analysis, so co-occurrence within that cohort was assessed over all 110 or so repertoires. In both the original and validation cohorts, the classifier was reported to diagnose cytomegalovirus status with high specificity and sensitivity. Most TCR sequences were seen in very few donors, while some public TCRs were found in many individuals. A few of the identified cytomegalovirus-associated TCR beta chains were confirmed in vitro to be specific for cytomegalovirus antigens. The study gave a list of 150 to 200 TCR beta chains associated with cytomegalovirus. It was suggested by the authors that the approach could potentially be generalized to other disease states and immunological phenotypes. Subsequent analysis determined that TCRs grouped into clusters in the first cohort also showed a tendency toward co-occurrence across the roughly 110 validation repertoires, and 85% to 95% of cluster scores exceeded 0.

Separate from the roughly 700-subject first cohort, the validation cohort of 95 to 150 subjects was the group to which the donors belonged. The library was prepared using the immunoSEQ multiplex PCR assay. In the source study's methods: To diagnose cytomegalovirus status from the catalog of TCR beta chain sequences, a statistical classification framework was built. Held by TCRdb, this immuneACCESS table contains in-frame sequences only and omits some clones. Under half of the omission traces to an unresolved V gene where checked; the cause of the rest is unknown. That table furnishes V, J and clone size, whereas the DNA furnished D and trimming. A total of about 130,000 clones appear in this sample, around nine tenths of them only once. The top ten constitute 1.5% to 2% of the sample. Including the terminal cysteine and phenylalanine, the CDR3 comprises 15 residues. Only the CDR3 portion is preserved as DNA: 45 bases, with reading frame beginning at the first base. The germline V gene (reference sequence) provides CDR1 LNHDA and CDR2 SQIVND. V and J are truncated by 2 bases and 3 bases respectively, leaving an intervening sequence of 11 bases.

In regard to this clone: The antigen it recognizes is unknown. Base quality data are lacking; no much larger clone is found one base away.

This TCR derives from a woman aged 18 to 35 in good health and CMV-seronegative. This sequence uses TRBV19 and TRBJ2-1; TRBD1 might be the D gene, on 6 matching bases. Sequencing used PBMCs. CDR3 sequence: CASSISDSYYNEQFF. Here is the DNA: TGTGCCAGTAGTATATCGGACAGTTACTACAATGAGCAGTTCTTC.